This T cell receptor (beta chain) derives from a study of vaccination and CD4 T cells after COVID-19. With regard to this clonotype: Antigen: not known.

Researchers used the Oncomine TCR Beta short-read assay to sequence DNA from cultured CD4+ T cells. Each CDR3 protein gets one entry after TCRdb re-called the PCR reads with MiXCR. The sample has around 15,000 distinct CDR3 sequences; roughly half are singletons. This CDR3 contains 15 residues. The germline gives CDR1 SGHTA, CDR2 FQGTGA. The V and J ends lost 5 bases and 0 bases respectively, with 11 bases between them. The sample's time point: late sampling 161 to 241 days after vaccination in three convalescent patients. Treatment in this sample: roughly 10-day PBMC culture with coronavirus spike peptide pools or control peptides (ViraFEST assay).

The starting material was CD4+ T cells from blood, cultured in vitro, obtained about 7 months after SARS-CoV-2 vaccination. V gene TRBV7-3 combines with J gene TRBJ2-1, with D hard to call. The source of this sequence is a human donor who had recovered from COVID-19. The CDR3 sequence: CASSQARSSYNEQFF. The CDR3 bases are TGTGCCAGCAGCCAAGCGCGCAGCTCCTACAATGAGCAGTTCTTC.